The present entry profiles one TCR beta chain with its context. This sample stems from a study of T cell changes during pregnancy in multiple sclerosis. The method was immunoSEQ multiplex PCR; TCRdb's version includes in-frame clones alone and lacks a portion of them. The sample yields about 130,000 clones, about 95% seen once. This specimen was peripheral blood, taken after pregnancy. This sequence was found in a female donor with multiple sclerosis, enrolled in a pregnancy study.

The CDR3 loop is CASSLGAGGPETQYF. In DNA, the CDR3 is TGTGCCAGCAGCTTAGGCGCGGGAGGGCCTGAGACCCAGTACTTC. The chain links TRBV7-2 to TRBJ2-5, with 9 bases identical to TRBD2. Germline V gene data show CDR1 as SGHTA and CDR2 as FQGNSA. The CDR3 runs 15 residues. With V trimmed by 1 base and J by 5 bases, 5 bases remained unmatched. The full variable domain, in which reference TRBV7-2 and TRBJ2-5 provide the parts outside the CDR3, is GAGVSQSPSNKVTEKGKDVELRCDPISGHTALYWYRQSLGQGLEFLIYFQGNSAPDKSGLPSDRFSAERTGGSVSTLTIQRTQQEDSAVYLCASSLGAGGPETQYFGPGTRLLVL.